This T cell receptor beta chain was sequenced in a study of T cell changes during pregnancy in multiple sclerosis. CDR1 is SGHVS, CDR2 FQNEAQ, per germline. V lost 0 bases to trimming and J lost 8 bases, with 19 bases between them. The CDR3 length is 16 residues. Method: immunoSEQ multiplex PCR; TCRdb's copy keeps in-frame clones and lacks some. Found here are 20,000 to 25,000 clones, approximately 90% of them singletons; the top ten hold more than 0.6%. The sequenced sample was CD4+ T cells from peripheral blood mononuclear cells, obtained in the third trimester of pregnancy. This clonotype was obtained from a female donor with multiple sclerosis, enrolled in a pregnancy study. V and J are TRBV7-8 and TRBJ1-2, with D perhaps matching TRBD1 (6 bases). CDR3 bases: TGTGCCAGCAGCTTAGCGCATGTACAACAGGGTAAAGGCTACACCTTC. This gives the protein CASSLAHVQQGKGYTF. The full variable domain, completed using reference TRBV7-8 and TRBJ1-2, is GAGVSQSPRYKVAKRGQDVALRCDPISGHVSLFWYQQALGQGPEFLTYFQNEAQLDKSGLPSDRFFAERPEGSVSTLKIQRTQQEDSAVYLCASSLAHVQQGKGYTFGSGTRLTVV.